This section outlines one T cell receptor (beta chain) sequence together with its context. The CDR3 consists of 16 residues. Germline V gene data show CDR1 as MNHEY and CDR2 as SVGAGI. Germline trimming cut 2 bases from V and 3 bases from J; bases unmatched to any gene: 5. Assay used: immunoSEQ multiplex PCR; TCRdb lists only in-frame clones, some missing. The top ten hold more than 1.2% of the sample, which has under 300,000 clones, about four fifths seen once. Patients of the Seattle cohort, enrolled during active infection, were followed longitudinally. This entry belongs to a study of blood T cell repertoires in COVID-19. Study summary: The United States, Italy and Spain supplied acute and convalescent COVID-19 samples.

Sequencing was done on a sample of peripheral blood. The TCR was taken from a human donor with COVID-19, enrolled during active disease. The donor label of this sample is uncertain. V is TRBV6-5 and J is TRBJ2-1, with 9 bases aligning to TRBD2. The CDR3 here is CASSYTAAGGYNEQFF. The CDR3 DNA follows: TGTGCCAGCAGTTACACTGCAGCGGGAGGCTACAATGAGCAGTTCTTC.